This T cell receptor beta chain emerged from a study of neurological immune-mediated disorders. Using its own MiXCR run on the 5' RACE reads, TCRdb lists one record per CDR3 protein. Found here are 80,000 to 100,000 distinct CDR3 sequences, roughly 3.5% of them singletons; the top ten hold under 3.5%. This clonotype has a handful of counts. The CDR3 extends over 12 amino acids. Trimming removed 4 bases at V and 6 bases at J, with 7 bases between. The receptor was isolated from a woman aged 50 to 65 with multiple sclerosis. The chain employs TRBV12-3 or TRBV12-4 and TRBJ1-5, with D uncertain. The sample was PBMCs. The CDR3 protein is CASSSNIQPQHF. The CDR3, as DNA: TGTGCCAGCAGTTCGAACATTCAGCCCCAGCATTTT.